The rows below give T cell receptor beta chains drawn from one sample of a study of beta chain features in type 1 diabetes. Profiling relied on immunoSEQ multiplex PCR, and the TCRdb table lists in-frame clones only, not all of them. The data contain some 350,000 clones, roughly 14% of them seen just once; the ten biggest clones take up roughly 0.015%. Sequencing input: naive CD4+ T cells from blood. Receptor source: a woman aged 18-35 years with type 1 diabetes. The CDR3 runs from the conserved cysteine through the conserved F or W. The D gene is left open where the match is weak. Size tells how often a clone was seen (once, few, many) or the class of an expanded clone, and some rows leave it out.

J gene,clone size,V gene,D gene,CDR3 protein,CDR3 DNA
TRBJ2-5,.,TRBV5-1,TRBD1,CASSSDRAETQYF,TGCGCCAGCAGCTCGGACAGGGCTGAGACCCAGTACTTC
TRBJ1-4,few,TRBV29-1,.,CSVVSPGEKLFF,TGCAGCGTTGTTTCACCTGGCGAAAAACTGTTTTTT
TRBJ2-1,few,TRBV2,TRBD1,CASNPDRLSYNEQFF,TGTGCCAGCAACCCGGACAGGCTATCCTACAATGAGCAGTTCTTC
TRBJ2-1,few,TRBV9,TRBD2,CASSVKSSGSRYNEQFF,TGTGCCAGCAGCGTCAAGTCTAGCGGGAGTAGGTACAATGAGCAGTTCTTC
TRBJ2-6,.,TRBV6-6,.,CASSYSRVSGANVLTF,TGTGCCAGCAGTTACTCCCGGGTATCTGGGGCCAACGTCCTGACTTTC
TRBJ2-6,few,TRBV27,.,CASSSASSGANVLTF,TGTGCCAGCAGTTCAGCGTCCTCTGGGGCCAACGTCCTGACTTTC
TRBJ1-2,.,TRBV6-6,.,CASSFSRTDYGYTF,TGTGCCAGCAGTTTTTCCAGGACTGACTATGGCTACACCTTC
TRBJ2-3,few,TRBV5-1,.,CASSKRQAADTQYF,TGCGCCAGCAGCAAACGACAGGCGGCAGATACGCAGTATTTT
TRBJ2-3,few,TRBV7-2,.,CASSFRLVGSTDTQYF,TGTGCCAGCAGCTTTCGACTAGTGGGTAGCACAGATACGCAGTATTTT
TRBJ2-7,few,TRBV28,TRBD2,CASSSAGRTYEQYF,TGTGCCAGCAGTTCAGCGGGACGAACCTACGAGCAGTACTTC
TRBJ2-7,.,TRBV28,TRBD2,CASSIDGLAGDYEQYF,TGTGCCAGCAGTATTGACGGACTAGCGGGAGATTACGAGCAGTACTTC